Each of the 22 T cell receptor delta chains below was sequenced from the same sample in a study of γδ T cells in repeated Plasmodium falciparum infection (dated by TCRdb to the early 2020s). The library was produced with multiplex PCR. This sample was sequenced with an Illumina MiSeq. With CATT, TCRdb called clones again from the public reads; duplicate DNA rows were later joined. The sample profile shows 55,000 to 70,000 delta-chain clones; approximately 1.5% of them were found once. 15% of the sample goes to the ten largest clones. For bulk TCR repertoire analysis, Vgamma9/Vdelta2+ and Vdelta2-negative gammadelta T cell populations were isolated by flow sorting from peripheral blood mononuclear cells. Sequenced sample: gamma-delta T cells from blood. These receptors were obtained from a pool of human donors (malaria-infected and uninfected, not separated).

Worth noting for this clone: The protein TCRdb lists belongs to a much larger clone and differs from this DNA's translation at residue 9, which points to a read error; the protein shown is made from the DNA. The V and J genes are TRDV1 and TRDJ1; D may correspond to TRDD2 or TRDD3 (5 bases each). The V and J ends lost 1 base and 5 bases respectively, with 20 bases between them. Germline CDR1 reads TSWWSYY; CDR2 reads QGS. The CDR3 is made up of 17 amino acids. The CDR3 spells CALGERLFPRGEDKLIF. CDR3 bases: TGTGCTCTTGGGGAACGCCTCTTCCCCCGGGGAGAAGATAAACTCATCTTT.

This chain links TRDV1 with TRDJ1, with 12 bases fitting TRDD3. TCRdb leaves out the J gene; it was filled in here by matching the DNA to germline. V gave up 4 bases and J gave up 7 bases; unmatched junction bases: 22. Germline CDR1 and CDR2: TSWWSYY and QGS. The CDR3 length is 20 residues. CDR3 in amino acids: CALGVGLPTRYWGIHTKLIF. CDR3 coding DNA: TGTGCTCTTGGGGTCGGCCTTCCTACTCGGTACTGGGGGATACATACTAAACTCATCTTT.

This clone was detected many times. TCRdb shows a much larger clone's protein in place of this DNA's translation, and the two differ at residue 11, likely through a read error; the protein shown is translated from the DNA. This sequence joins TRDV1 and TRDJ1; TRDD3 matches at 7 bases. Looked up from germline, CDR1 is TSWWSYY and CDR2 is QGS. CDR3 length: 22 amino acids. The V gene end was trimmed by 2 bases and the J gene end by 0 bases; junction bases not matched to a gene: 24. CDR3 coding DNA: TGTGCTCTTGGGGAAACCGGCTTCCCACCGGCTAGGGGGATTTCGTACACCGATAAACTCATCTTT. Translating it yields CALGETGFPPARGISYTDKLIF.

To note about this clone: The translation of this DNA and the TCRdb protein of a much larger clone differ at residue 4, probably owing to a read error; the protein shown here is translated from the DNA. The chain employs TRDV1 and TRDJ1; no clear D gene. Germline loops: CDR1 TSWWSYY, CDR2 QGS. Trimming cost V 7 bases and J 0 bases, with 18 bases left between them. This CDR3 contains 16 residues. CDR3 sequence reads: CALEDYLASHTDKLIF. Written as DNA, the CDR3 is TGTGCTCTTGAGGACTATCTTGCCTCTCACACCGATAAACTCATCTTT.

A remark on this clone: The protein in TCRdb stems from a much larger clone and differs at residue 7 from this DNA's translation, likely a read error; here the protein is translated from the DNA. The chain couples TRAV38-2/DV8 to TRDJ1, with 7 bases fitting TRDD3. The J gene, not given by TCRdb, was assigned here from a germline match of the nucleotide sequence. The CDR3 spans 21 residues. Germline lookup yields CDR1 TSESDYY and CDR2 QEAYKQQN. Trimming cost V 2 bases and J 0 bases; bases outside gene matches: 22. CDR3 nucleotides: TGTGCTTATAGGAGGGTCTCCCTACGGGGTGGGGGACCCTACTACACCGATAAACTCATCTTT. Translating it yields CAYRRVSLRGGGPYYTDKLIF.

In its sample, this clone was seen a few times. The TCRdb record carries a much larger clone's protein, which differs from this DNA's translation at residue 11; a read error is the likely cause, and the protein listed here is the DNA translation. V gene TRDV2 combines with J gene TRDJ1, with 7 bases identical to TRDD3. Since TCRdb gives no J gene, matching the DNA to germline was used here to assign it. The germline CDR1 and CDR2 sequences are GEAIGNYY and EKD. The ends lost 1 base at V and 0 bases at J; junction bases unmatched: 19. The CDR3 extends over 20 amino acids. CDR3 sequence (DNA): TGTGCCTGTGACACTCTTCCCGGGACTGGGGATCTACTGGACACCGATAAACTCATCTTT. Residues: CACDTLPGTGDLLDTDKLIF.

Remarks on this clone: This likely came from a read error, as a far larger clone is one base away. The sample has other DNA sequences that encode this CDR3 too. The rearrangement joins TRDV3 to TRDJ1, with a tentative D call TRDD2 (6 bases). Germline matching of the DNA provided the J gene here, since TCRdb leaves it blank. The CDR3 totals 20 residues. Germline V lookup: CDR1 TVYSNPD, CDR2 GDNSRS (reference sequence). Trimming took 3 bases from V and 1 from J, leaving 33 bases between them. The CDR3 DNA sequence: TGTGCCTTCCTACATCCTACTTGGCCAGTACTTCGCCGTTTCACCGATAAACTCATCTTT. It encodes CAFLHPTWPVLRRFTDKLIF.

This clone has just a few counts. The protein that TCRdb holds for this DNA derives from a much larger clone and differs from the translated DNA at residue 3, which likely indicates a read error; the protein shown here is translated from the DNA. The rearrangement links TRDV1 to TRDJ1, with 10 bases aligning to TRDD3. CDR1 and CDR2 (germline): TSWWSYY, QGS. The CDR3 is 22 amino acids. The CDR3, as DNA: TGTGCTTTTGGGGAACGGCCTTTAAAGGCGTGGTACTGGGGGATGCGAACCGATAAACTCATCTTT. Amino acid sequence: CAFGERPLKAWYWGMRTDKLIF.

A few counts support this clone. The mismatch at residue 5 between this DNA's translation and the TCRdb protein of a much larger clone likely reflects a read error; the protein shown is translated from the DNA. CDR3 residues: CALGEPPLLGDTLWDTRQMFF. The CDR3 coding sequence is TGTGCTCTTGGGGAGCCCCCTTTACTGGGGGATACGCTCTGGGACACCCGACAGATGTTTTTC. The chain is built from TRDV1 and TRDJ3, with 13 bases lining up with TRDD3. Unmatched junction bases numbered 11, after V lost 3 bases and J lost 3 bases. The CDR3 has 21 residues. Germline V gives CDR1 TSWWSYY, CDR2 QGS.

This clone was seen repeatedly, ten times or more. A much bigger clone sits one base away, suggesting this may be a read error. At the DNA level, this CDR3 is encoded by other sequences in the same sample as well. CDR3 loop: CALGEQKIWHLRKLIF. CDR3 DNA sequence: TGTGCTCTTGGGGAACAAAAGATTTGGCACCTGCGTAAACTCATCTTT. The chain carries TRDV1 and TRDJ1; the D is unclear. Germline CDR1 is TSWWSYY and CDR2 is QGS. There are 16 residues in the CDR3. The V gene lost 1 base and the J gene lost 7 bases, with 19 bases spanning the gap.

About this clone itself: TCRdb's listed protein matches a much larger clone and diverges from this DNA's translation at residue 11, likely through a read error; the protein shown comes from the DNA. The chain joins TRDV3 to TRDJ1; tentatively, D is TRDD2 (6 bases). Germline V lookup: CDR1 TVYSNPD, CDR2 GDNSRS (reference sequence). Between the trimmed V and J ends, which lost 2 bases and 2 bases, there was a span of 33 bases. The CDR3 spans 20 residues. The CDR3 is CAFLMLLPVIEGSGTDKLIF. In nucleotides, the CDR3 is TGTGCCTTTCTAATGTTGCTTCCTGTTATTGAGGGATCAGGAACCGATAAACTCATCTTT.

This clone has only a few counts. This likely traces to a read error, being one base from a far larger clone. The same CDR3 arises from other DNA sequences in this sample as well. The CDR3 reads CALGKPLSYWGLTDKLIF. The CDR3 bases are TGCGCTCTTGGGAAACCCCTTTCCTACTGGGGGCTCACCGATAAACTCATCTTT. The J gene is TRDJ1, the V gene TRDV1; possibly TRDD3 for D (8 bases). CDR1 and CDR2 from the germline V gene are TSWWSYY and QGS. The length of the CDR3 is 18 residues.

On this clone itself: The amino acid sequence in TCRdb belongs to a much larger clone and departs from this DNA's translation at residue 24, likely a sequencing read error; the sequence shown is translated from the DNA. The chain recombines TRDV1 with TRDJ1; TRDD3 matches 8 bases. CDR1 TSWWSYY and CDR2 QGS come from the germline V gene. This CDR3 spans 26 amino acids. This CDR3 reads CALGEAKGLLGTQTILGAVNTDKPIF. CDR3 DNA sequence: TGTGCTCTTGGGGAAGCTAAAGGTCTCCTGGGTACACAGACGATACTGGGGGCTGTTAACACCGATAAACCCATCTTT.

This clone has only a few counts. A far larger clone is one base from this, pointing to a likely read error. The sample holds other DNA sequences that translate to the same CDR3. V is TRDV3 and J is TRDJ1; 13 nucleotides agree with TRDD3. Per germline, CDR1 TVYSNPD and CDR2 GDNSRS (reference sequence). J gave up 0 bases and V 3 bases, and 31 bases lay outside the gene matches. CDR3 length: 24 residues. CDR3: CALPMSPSTGGYAYPKTYTDKLIF. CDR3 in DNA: TGTGCCTTACCTATGTCCCCCTCAACTGGGGGATACGCGTATCCAAAAACGTACACCGATAAACTCATCTTT.

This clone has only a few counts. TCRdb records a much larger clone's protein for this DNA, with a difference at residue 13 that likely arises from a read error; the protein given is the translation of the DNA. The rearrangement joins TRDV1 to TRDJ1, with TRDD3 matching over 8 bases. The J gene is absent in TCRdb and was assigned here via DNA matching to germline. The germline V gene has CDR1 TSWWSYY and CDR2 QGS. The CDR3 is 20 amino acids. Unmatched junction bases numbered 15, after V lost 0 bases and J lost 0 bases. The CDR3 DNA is TGTGCTCTTGGGGAACTCTGTCCCCACTACTGGGGGGCCTACACCGATAAACTCATCTTT. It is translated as CALGELCPHYWGAYTDKLIF.

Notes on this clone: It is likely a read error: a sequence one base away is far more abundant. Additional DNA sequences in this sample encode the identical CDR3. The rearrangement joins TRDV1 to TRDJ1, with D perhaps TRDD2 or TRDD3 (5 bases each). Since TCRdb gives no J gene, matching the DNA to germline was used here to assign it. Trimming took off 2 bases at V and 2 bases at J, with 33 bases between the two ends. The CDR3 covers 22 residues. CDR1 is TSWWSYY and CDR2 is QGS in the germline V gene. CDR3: CALGESLLDLLHGDVGTDKLIF. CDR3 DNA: TGTGCTCTTGGGGAAAGTCTACTTGACCTACTCCATGGGGACGTAGGAACCGATAAACTCATCTTT.

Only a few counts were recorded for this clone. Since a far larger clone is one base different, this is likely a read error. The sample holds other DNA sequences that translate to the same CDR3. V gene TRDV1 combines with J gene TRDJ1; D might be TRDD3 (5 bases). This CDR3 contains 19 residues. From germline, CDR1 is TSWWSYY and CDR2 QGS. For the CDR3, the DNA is TGTGCTCTTGGGGAGCGAGCCGGGGGGTCCTCCCGGTACACCGATAAGCTCATCTTT. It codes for CALGERAGGSSRYTDKLIF.

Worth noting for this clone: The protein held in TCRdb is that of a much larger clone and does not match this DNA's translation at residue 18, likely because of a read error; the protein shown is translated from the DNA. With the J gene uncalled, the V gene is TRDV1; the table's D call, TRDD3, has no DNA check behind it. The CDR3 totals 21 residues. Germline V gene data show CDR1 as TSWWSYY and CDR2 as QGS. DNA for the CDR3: TGTGCTATTGGGGAACTAGATCATACTGTTATCGGGGGATACGGCACCGATAACCTCATCTTT. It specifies CAIGELDHTVIGGYGTDNLIF.

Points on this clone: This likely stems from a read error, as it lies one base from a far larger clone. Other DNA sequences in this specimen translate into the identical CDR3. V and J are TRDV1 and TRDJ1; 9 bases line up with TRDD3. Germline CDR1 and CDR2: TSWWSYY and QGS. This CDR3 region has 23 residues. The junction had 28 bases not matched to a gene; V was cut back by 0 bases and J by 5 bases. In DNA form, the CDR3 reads TGTGCTCTTGGGGAACTAATATCCTTACCTTATAACTGGGGGAAAAGGGGTGTTGATAAACTCATCTTT. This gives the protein CALGELISLPYNWGKRGVDKLIF.

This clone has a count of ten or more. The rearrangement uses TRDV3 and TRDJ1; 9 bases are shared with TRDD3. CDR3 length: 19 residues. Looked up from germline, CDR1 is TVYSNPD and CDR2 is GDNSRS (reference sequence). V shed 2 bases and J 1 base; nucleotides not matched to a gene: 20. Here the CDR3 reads CAFRPLKPLYWGTTDKLIF. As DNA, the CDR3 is TGTGCCTTTCGACCCCTTAAACCCCTATACTGGGGGACCACCGATAAACTCATCTTT.

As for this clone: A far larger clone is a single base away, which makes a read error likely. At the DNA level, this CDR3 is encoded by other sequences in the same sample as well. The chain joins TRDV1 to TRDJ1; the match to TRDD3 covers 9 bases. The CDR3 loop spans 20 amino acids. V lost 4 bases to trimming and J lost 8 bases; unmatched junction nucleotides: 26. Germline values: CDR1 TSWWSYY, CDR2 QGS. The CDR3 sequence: CALGGHYWGTRREVGDKLIF. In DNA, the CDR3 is TGTGCTCTTGGGGGGCACTACTGGGGGACGAGGAGGGAAGTTGGCGACAAACTCATCTTT.

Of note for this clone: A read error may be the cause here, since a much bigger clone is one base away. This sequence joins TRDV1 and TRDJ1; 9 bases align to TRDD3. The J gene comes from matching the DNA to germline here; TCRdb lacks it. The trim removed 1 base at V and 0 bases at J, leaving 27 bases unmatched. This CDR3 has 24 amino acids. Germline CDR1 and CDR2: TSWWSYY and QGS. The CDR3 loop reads CALGEPPAFPLNLLGESYTDKLIF. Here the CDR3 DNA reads TGTGCTCTTGGGGAACCCCCGGCTTTCCCCCTGAATTTACTGGGGGAGTCGTACACCGATAAACTCATCTTT.